Below, 2 T cell receptor beta chains from the same sample are listed, as sequenced in a study of blood T cell repertoires in COVID-19. Some clones are missing from TCRdb's copy, which holds only in-frame ones; the method was immunoSEQ multiplex PCR. This table holds a few hundred thousand clones, 85% found once. The sequencing input was peripheral blood. The receptors shown here come from a young woman with acute or convalescent COVID-19.

V usage is TRBV30 and J usage is TRBJ1-1; TRBD1 might be the D (5 bases). The length of the CDR3 is 12 residues. The germline CDR1 and CDR2 sequences are GTSNPN and SVGIG (reference sequence). Trimming stripped 1 base from V and 11 bases from J, with 14 bases between. The CDR3 region has the DNA TGTGCCTGGAGTGGTTTAGGGGAGGACGCTTTCTTT. Translation gives CAWSGLGEDAFF.

This chain's CDR3 is CASSSVGTSDDGQFF. DNA for the CDR3: TGTGCCAGCAGCTCCGTCGGGACTAGCGACGATGGGCAGTTCTTC. The V call is TRBV7-9, the J call TRBJ2-1; TRBD2 matches 10 bases. The CDR3 loop spans 15 amino acids. The germline gives CDR1 SEHNR, CDR2 FQNEAQ (reference sequence). Trimming removed 4 bases from V and 12 bases from J; junction bases left unmatched: 12.